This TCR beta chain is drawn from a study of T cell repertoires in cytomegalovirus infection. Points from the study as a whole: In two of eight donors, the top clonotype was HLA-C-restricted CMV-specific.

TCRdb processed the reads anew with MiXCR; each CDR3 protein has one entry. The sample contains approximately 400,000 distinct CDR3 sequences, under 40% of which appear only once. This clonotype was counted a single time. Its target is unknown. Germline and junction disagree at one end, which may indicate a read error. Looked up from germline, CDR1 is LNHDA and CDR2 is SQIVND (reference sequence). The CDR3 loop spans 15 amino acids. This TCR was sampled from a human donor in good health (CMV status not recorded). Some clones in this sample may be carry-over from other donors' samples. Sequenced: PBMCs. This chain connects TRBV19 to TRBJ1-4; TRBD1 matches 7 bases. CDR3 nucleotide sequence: TGTGCCAATAGTCTAACAGGGGCAACTAATGAAAAACTGTTTTTT. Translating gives CANSLTGATNEKLFF. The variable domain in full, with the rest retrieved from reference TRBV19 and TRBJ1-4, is DGGITQSPKYLFRKEGQNVTLSCEQNLNHDAMYWYRQDPGQGLRLIYYSQIVNDFQKGDIAEGYSVSREKKESFPLTVTSAQKNPTAFYLCANSLTGATNEKLFFGSGTQLSVL.